The present T cell receptor beta chain was sequenced within a study of blood T cell repertoires in COVID-19. Study-wide context: COVID-19 samples from acute and convalescent phases originated in the United States, Italy and Spain. The analysed material was cDNA or gDNA that came from T cells, B-cell-depleted T cells, or PBMCs.

Authors' analysis steps: Reference gene primers were amplified, and this amplification served to estimate nucleated cell counts. Produced via immunoSEQ multiplex PCR; TCRdb's table is partial and in-frame only. The DNA was the basis for D and trimming; V, J and clone size are from that table. This repertoire shows about 140,000 clones, around 83% found once; its top ten account for around 8.5%. Germline CDR1 ENHRY, CDR2 SYGVKD. The CDR3 covers 14 residues. The V end lost 6 bases, the J end lost 5 bases, and 16 bases lay between the germline ends. Sequencing was performed on peripheral blood. The J gene is TRBJ2-5, the V gene TRBV10-3; tentatively, D is TRBD1 (5 bases). The source is a woman aged 60 to 75 with acute or convalescent COVID-19. Here the CDR3 DNA reads TGTGCCATCAGAGCGACAGAAAAGGGGGAGACCCAGTACTTC. It yields the protein CAIRATEKGETQYF.